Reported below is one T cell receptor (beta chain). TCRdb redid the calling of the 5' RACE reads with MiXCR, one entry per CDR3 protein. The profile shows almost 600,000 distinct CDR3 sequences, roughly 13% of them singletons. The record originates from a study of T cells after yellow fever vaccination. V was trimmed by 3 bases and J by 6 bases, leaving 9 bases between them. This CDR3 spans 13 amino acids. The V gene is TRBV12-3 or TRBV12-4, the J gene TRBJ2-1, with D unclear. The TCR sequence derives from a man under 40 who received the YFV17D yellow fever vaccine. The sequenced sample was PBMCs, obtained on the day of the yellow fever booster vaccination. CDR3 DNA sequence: TGTGCCAGCAGTTTGACCGGCCCCAATGAGCAGTTCTTC. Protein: CASSLTGPNEQFF.